This T cell receptor (beta chain) was observed in a study of T cell responses to AZD1222 COVID-19 vaccine. Findings and limits, study-wide: Unmutated regions of variants are reportedly targeted by nearly half of spike-specific TCRs. Along spike, vaccine-associated CD4 TCRs were found throughout, with dominance at 160-218 and 743-854. Two AZD1222 doses significantly raised spike-specific TCR breadth and depth over controls.

A remark on this clone: As yet, its antigen is unknown.

V dropped 4 bases and J dropped 0 bases, with 14 bases sitting between them. This CDR3 comprises 15 residues. CDR1 and CDR2 from the germline V gene are SGHRS and YFSETQ. The assay was immunoSEQ multiplex PCR, and TCRdb's table has in-frame clones only and misses some. The table has around 220,000 clones, roughly 94% seen once. The sequence derives from an adult who received the MenACWY meningococcal vaccine as a control. The gene calls are TRBV5-1 and TRBJ2-7; D not certain. The material sequenced was peripheral blood, taken 28 days after the second dose of the MenACWY control vaccine. CDR3 in amino acids: CASSQTAGVSYEQYF. The CDR3 nucleotides are TGCGCCAGCAGCCAAACGGCCGGAGTCTCCTACGAGCAGTACTTC.